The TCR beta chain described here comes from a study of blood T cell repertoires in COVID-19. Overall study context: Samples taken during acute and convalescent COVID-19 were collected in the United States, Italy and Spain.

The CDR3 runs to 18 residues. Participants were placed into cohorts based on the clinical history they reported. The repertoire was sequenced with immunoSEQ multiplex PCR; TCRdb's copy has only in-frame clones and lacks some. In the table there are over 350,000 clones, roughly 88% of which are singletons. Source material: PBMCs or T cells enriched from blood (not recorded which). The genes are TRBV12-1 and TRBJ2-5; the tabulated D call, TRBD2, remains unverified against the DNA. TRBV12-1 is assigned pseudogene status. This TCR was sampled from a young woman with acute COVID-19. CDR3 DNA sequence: TGTTCCAGCAGCTTTATCGCGGAGCTAGCGGGGCGGGTAGAGACCCAGTACTTC. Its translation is CSSSFIAELAGRVETQYF.